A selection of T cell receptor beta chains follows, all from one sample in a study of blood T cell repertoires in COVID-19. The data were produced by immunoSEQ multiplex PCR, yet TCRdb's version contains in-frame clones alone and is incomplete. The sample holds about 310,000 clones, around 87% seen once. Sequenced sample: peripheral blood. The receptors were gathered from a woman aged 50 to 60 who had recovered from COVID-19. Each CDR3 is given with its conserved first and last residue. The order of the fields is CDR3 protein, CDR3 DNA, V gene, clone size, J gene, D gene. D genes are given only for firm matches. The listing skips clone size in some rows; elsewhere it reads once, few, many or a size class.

cdr3_aa: CASTLQLAGGHIQYF
cdr3_nt: TGTGCCAGTACCCTTCAGCTGGCGGGAGGTCACATTCAGTACTTC
v_call: TRBV19
clone_size: -
j_call: TRBJ2-4
d_call: TRBD2

cdr3_aa: CASAGDGTDTQYF
cdr3_nt: TGTGCCAGCGCGGGAGACGGCACAGATACGCAGTATTTT
v_call: TRBV7-2
clone_size: -
j_call: TRBJ2-3
d_call: TRBD2

cdr3_aa: CASSLLSGRASEQYF
cdr3_nt: TGTGCCAGCAGCTTACTTAGCGGGAGGGCCTCAGAGCAGTACTTC
v_call: TRBV7-2
clone_size: -
j_call: TRBJ2-7
d_call: TRBD2

cdr3_aa: CASSEFGTGDNQPQHF
cdr3_nt: TGTGCCAGCAGTGAATTTGGGACAGGGGATAATCAGCCCCAGCATTTT
v_call: TRBV6-1
clone_size: few
j_call: TRBJ1-5
d_call: TRBD1

cdr3_aa: CASSLEAWRTEAFF
cdr3_nt: TGTGCCAGCAGCTTAGAGGCCTGGAGAACTGAAGCTTTCTTT
v_call: TRBV11-2
clone_size: -
j_call: TRBJ1-1
d_call: -

cdr3_aa: CASSLAGSNQPQHF
cdr3_nt: TGTGCCAGCAGCTTGGCAGGTAGCAATCAGCCCCAGCATTTT
v_call: TRBV5-5
clone_size: -
j_call: TRBJ1-5
d_call: -

cdr3_aa: CASRTGLRGANVLTF
cdr3_nt: TGTGCCAGTAGAACAGGGTTAAGGGGGGCCAACGTCCTGACTTTC
v_call: TRBV19
clone_size: -
j_call: TRBJ2-6
d_call: -

cdr3_aa: CASSYSQSGEAEAFF
cdr3_nt: TGTGCCAGCAGTTACTCGCAGTCTGGGGAGGCTGAAGCTTTCTTT
v_call: TRBV6-5
clone_size: -
j_call: TRBJ1-1
d_call: -

cdr3_aa: CASSPSGRAAYNEQFF
cdr3_nt: TGTGCCAGCAGCCCCAGTGGGCGAGCAGCCTACAATGAGCAGTTCTTC
v_call: TRBV7-2
clone_size: -
j_call: TRBJ2-1
d_call: -

cdr3_aa: CSVEGDSPLRGYTF
cdr3_nt: TGCAGCGTTGAAGGGGACTCTCCCCTAAGGGGCTACACCTTC
v_call: TRBV29-1
clone_size: -
j_call: TRBJ1-2
d_call: -

cdr3_aa: CASSLWGHTDTQYF
cdr3_nt: TGCGCCAGCAGCTTGTGGGGACACACAGATACGCAGTATTTT
v_call: TRBV5-1
clone_size: -
j_call: TRBJ2-3
d_call: -

cdr3_aa: CASSLSQGYEQYF
cdr3_nt: TGTGCCAGCAGTCTTTCACAGGGCTACGAGCAGTACTTC
v_call: TRBV6-5
clone_size: -
j_call: TRBJ2-7
d_call: -

cdr3_aa: CASSQRAVGLAKNIQYF
cdr3_nt: TGTGCCAGCAGCCAAAGGGCAGTAGGACTAGCCAAAAACATTCAGTACTTC
v_call: TRBV3-1/TRBV3-2
clone_size: -
j_call: TRBJ2-4
d_call: -

cdr3_aa: CTSSQESRPGEQYF
cdr3_nt: TGCACCAGCAGCCAAGAATCTAGACCGGGCGAGCAGTACTTC
v_call: TRBV1
clone_size: -
j_call: TRBJ2-7
d_call: -

cdr3_aa: CASKGANYGYTF
cdr3_nt: TGTGCCAGCAAAGGGGCTAACTATGGCTACACCTTC
v_call: TRBV6-5
clone_size: many
j_call: TRBJ1-2
d_call: -

cdr3_aa: CASSGGTAEAETQYF
cdr3_nt: TGTGCCAGCAGCGGAGGGACAGCCGAGGCGGAGACCCAGTACTTC
v_call: TRBV3-1/TRBV3-2
clone_size: once
j_call: TRBJ2-5
d_call: -

cdr3_aa: CAWSDLGGNSPLHF
cdr3_nt: TGTGCCTGGAGTGATCTGGGGGGGAATTCACCCCTCCACTTT
v_call: TRBV30
clone_size: -
j_call: TRBJ1-6
d_call: -

cdr3_aa: CASSYGGRVRVMGFHQPQHF
cdr3_nt: TGTGCCAGCAGTTACGGCGGCAGGGTCCGGGTAATGGGGTTCCATCAGCCCCAGCATTTT
v_call: TRBV6-2/TRBV6-3
clone_size: -
j_call: TRBJ1-5
d_call: -

cdr3_aa: CASNSPGVGTEAFF
cdr3_nt: TGTGCCAGTAACTCCCCGGGGGTTGGGACTGAAGCTTTCTTT
v_call: TRBV19
clone_size: -
j_call: TRBJ1-1
d_call: -

cdr3_aa: CASSLEYSAYEQYF
cdr3_nt: TGTGCCAGCAGTTTAGAGTACTCAGCGTACGAGCAGTACTTC
v_call: TRBV27
clone_size: -
j_call: TRBJ2-7
d_call: -

cdr3_aa: CASSVGQGDSYEQYF
cdr3_nt: TGTGCCAGCAGCGTGGGACAGGGGGACTCCTACGAGCAGTACTTC
v_call: TRBV6-5
clone_size: -
j_call: TRBJ2-7
d_call: TRBD1

cdr3_aa: CASSTGGQPQHF
cdr3_nt: TGTGCCAGTAGTACCGGGGGTCAGCCCCAGCATTTT
v_call: TRBV19
clone_size: few
j_call: TRBJ1-5
d_call: -

cdr3_aa: CASSRSGGGLSYEQYF
cdr3_nt: TGTGCCAGCAGCCGATCCGGGGGGGGCCTCTCCTACGAGCAGTACTTC
v_call: TRBV5-4
clone_size: -
j_call: TRBJ2-7
d_call: TRBD2

cdr3_aa: CASSIVAGSYNEQFF
cdr3_nt: TGTGCCAGTAGTATAGTTGCGGGATCCTACAATGAGCAGTTCTTC
v_call: TRBV19
clone_size: -
j_call: TRBJ2-1
d_call: -

cdr3_aa: CSVGSSGGAGEQFF
cdr3_nt: TGCAGCGTTGGATCTAGCGGGGGGGCCGGTGAGCAGTTCTTC
v_call: TRBV29-1
clone_size: -
j_call: TRBJ2-1
d_call: TRBD2

cdr3_aa: CASLRTGGINQPQHF
cdr3_nt: TGTGCCAGCCTTCGGACAGGGGGAATAAATCAGCCCCAGCATTTT
v_call: TRBV27
clone_size: -
j_call: TRBJ1-5
d_call: TRBD1

cdr3_aa: CSVETTGADTQYF
cdr3_nt: TGCAGCGTTGAGACTACGGGCGCGGATACGCAGTATTTT
v_call: TRBV29-1
clone_size: once
j_call: TRBJ2-3
d_call: -

cdr3_aa: CATRGLAGGKTSTDTQYF
cdr3_nt: TGTGCCACGCGGGGACTAGCGGGAGGAAAAACTAGCACAGATACGCAGTATTTT
v_call: TRBV28
clone_size: -
j_call: TRBJ2-3
d_call: TRBD2

cdr3_aa: CASSGQRTDTQYF
cdr3_nt: TGTGCCAGCAGTGGACAGCGCACAGATACGCAGTATTTT
v_call: TRBV2
clone_size: -
j_call: TRBJ2-3
d_call: -

cdr3_aa: CASSAGQGGSYEQYF
cdr3_nt: TGTGCCAGCAGCGCGGGACAGGGGGGGTCCTACGAGCAGTACTTC
v_call: TRBV9
clone_size: -
j_call: TRBJ2-7
d_call: TRBD1

cdr3_aa: CASSFFGNTNTGELFF
cdr3_nt: TGTGCCAGCAGTTTCTTCGGGAATACGAACACCGGGGAGCTGTTTTTT
v_call: TRBV6-2/TRBV6-3
clone_size: -
j_call: TRBJ2-2
d_call: -

cdr3_aa: CAIKGADNTEAFF
cdr3_nt: TGTGCCATCAAAGGGGCGGATAACACTGAAGCTTTCTTT
v_call: TRBV10-3
clone_size: -
j_call: TRBJ1-1
d_call: -

cdr3_aa: CASSQLAGGFTGELFF
cdr3_nt: TGTGCCAGCAGCCAATTAGCTGGCGGATTCACCGGGGAGCTGTTTTTT
v_call: TRBV14
clone_size: -
j_call: TRBJ2-2
d_call: -

cdr3_aa: CASSFFTQGIGETQYF
cdr3_nt: TGTGCCAGCAGCTTCTTCACTCAGGGCATAGGAGAGACCCAGTACTTC
v_call: TRBV7-9
clone_size: -
j_call: TRBJ2-5
d_call: -

cdr3_aa: CASSFQGKRAFF
cdr3_nt: TGTGCCAGCAGCTTCCAGGGGAAGCGAGCTTTCTTT
v_call: TRBV7-2
clone_size: -
j_call: TRBJ1-1
d_call: -

cdr3_aa: CASSLGTSGRETQYF
cdr3_nt: TGCGCCAGCAGCCTCGGGACTAGCGGGCGGGAGACCCAGTACTTC
v_call: TRBV5-1
clone_size: -
j_call: TRBJ2-5
d_call: TRBD2

cdr3_aa: CASSQDWDRGVRYTF
cdr3_nt: TGCGCCAGCAGCCAAGATTGGGACAGAGGTGTACGCTACACCTTC
v_call: TRBV4-3
clone_size: few
j_call: TRBJ1-2
d_call: TRBD1

cdr3_aa: CASSHSWTGETYEQYF
cdr3_nt: TGCGCCAGCAGCCATTCTTGGACAGGAGAAACCTACGAGCAGTACTTC
v_call: TRBV4-3
clone_size: -
j_call: TRBJ2-7
d_call: TRBD1

cdr3_aa: CASSYSGGGKGEQYF
cdr3_nt: TGTGCCAGCAGTTACTCCGGGGGAGGAAAGGGCGAGCAGTACTTC
v_call: TRBV6-5
clone_size: once
j_call: TRBJ2-7
d_call: -

cdr3_aa: CASSPLGAGANVLTF
cdr3_nt: TGTGCCAGCAGTCCCCTAGGGGCCGGGGCCAACGTCCTGACTTTC
v_call: TRBV28
clone_size: -
j_call: TRBJ2-6
d_call: -

cdr3_aa: CASSPAGGNTEAFF
cdr3_nt: TGTGCCAGCAGTCCCGCGGGGGGGAACACTGAAGCTTTCTTT
v_call: TRBV28
clone_size: -
j_call: TRBJ1-1
d_call: -

cdr3_aa: CASGSGTSGYEQYF
cdr3_nt: TGTGCCAGCGGCTCGGGGACTAGCGGCTACGAGCAGTACTTC
v_call: TRBV7-2
clone_size: -
j_call: TRBJ2-7
d_call: TRBD2

cdr3_aa: CASLDRGGATSYEQYF
cdr3_nt: TGTGCCAGCCTCGATCGGGGGGGAGCCACGTCCTACGAGCAGTACTTC
v_call: TRBV7-2
clone_size: -
j_call: TRBJ2-7
d_call: TRBD2

cdr3_aa: CASSLQNEQFF
cdr3_nt: TGTGCCAGCAGCCTCCAGAATGAGCAGTTCTTC
v_call: TRBV28
clone_size: once
j_call: TRBJ2-1
d_call: -

cdr3_aa: CASSLGRDGLRGTQYF
cdr3_nt: TGTGCCAGCAGCTTAGGGAGGGACGGCCTTCGGGGAACGCAGTATTTT
v_call: TRBV7-9
clone_size: -
j_call: TRBJ2-3
d_call: -

cdr3_aa: CASSKGPSQPQHF
cdr3_nt: TGTGCCAGCAGCAAGGGGCCCTCCCAGCCCCAGCATTTT
v_call: TRBV9
clone_size: -
j_call: TRBJ1-5
d_call: -

cdr3_aa: CASGDRGNFNYGYTF
cdr3_nt: TGTGCCAGCGGGGACAGGGGAAACTTCAACTATGGCTACACCTTC
v_call: TRBV7-3
clone_size: -
j_call: TRBJ1-2
d_call: TRBD1

cdr3_aa: CASNRDRVTEQYF
cdr3_nt: TGTGCCAGCAACCGGGACAGGGTGACCGAGCAGTACTTC
v_call: TRBV7-2
clone_size: -
j_call: TRBJ2-7
d_call: TRBD1

cdr3_aa: CSVEQGSADTQYF
cdr3_nt: TGCAGCGTTGAACAGGGGAGCGCAGATACGCAGTATTTT
v_call: TRBV29-1
clone_size: -
j_call: TRBJ2-3
d_call: -

cdr3_aa: CASSATETGANVLTF
cdr3_nt: TGTGCCAGCAGTGCGACAGAGACTGGGGCCAACGTCCTGACTTTC
v_call: TRBV6-2/TRBV6-3
clone_size: -
j_call: TRBJ2-6
d_call: -

cdr3_aa: CASSLALGEAGGYGYTF
cdr3_nt: TGTGCCAGCAGCTTGGCCCTTGGTGAAGCAGGAGGCTATGGCTACACCTTC
v_call: TRBV5-4
clone_size: -
j_call: TRBJ1-2
d_call: -

cdr3_aa: CASSQGPNGAYEQYF
cdr3_nt: TGTGCCAGCAGCCAAGGACCCAACGGGGCCTACGAGCAGTACTTC
v_call: TRBV4-2
clone_size: -
j_call: TRBJ2-7
d_call: -

cdr3_aa: CASSIPGTENEKLFF
cdr3_nt: TGTGCCAGCAGCATACCCGGGACAGAGAATGAAAAACTGTTTTTT
v_call: TRBV7-9
clone_size: -
j_call: TRBJ1-4
d_call: TRBD1

cdr3_aa: CASSLSGGVEYEQYF
cdr3_nt: TGTGCCAGCAGCTTAAGCGGAGGGGTAGAATACGAGCAGTACTTC
v_call: TRBV7-2
clone_size: -
j_call: TRBJ2-7
d_call: -

cdr3_aa: CASNLEGNQPQHF
cdr3_nt: TGTGCCAGCAATCTAGAGGGCAATCAGCCCCAGCATTTT
v_call: TRBV6-5
clone_size: -
j_call: TRBJ1-5
d_call: -

cdr3_aa: CASSSAGTSNSPLHF
cdr3_nt: TGTGCCAGCAGCTCCGCCGGGACATCAAATTCACCCCTCCACTTT
v_call: TRBV5-4
clone_size: -
j_call: TRBJ1-6
d_call: -

cdr3_aa: CSASRRAAYNEQFF
cdr3_nt: TGCAGTGCTAGTAGACGAGCGGCCTACAATGAGCAGTTCTTC
v_call: TRBV20-1
clone_size: -
j_call: TRBJ2-1
d_call: -

cdr3_aa: CASSDPGVEWQFF
cdr3_nt: TGTGCCAGCAGCGACCCCGGAGTTGAATGGCAGTTCTTC
v_call: TRBV6-5
clone_size: -
j_call: TRBJ2-1
d_call: -

cdr3_aa: CASSLVAGEAYEQYF
cdr3_nt: TGTGCCAGCAGCTTGGTAGCGGGAGAAGCGTACGAGCAGTACTTC
v_call: TRBV5-5
clone_size: -
j_call: TRBJ2-7
d_call: TRBD2